This TCR beta chain was documented in a study of blood T cell repertoires in COVID-19. Germline CDR1 reads SEHNR; CDR2 reads FQNEAQ (reference sequence). Trimming pared 5 bases from V and 11 bases from J, leaving 17 bases between. There are 13 residues in the CDR3. Sequenced by immunoSEQ multiplex PCR; TCRdb stores in-frame clones only, minus some. The table records over 150,000 clones, around 90% of them present only once. Sequencing was carried out using peripheral blood. V is TRBV7-9 and J is TRBJ2-3; D possibly corresponds to TRBD1 (6 bases). This sequence originates from a woman aged 60-75 years who had recovered from COVID-19. The CDR3 DNA follows: TGTGCCAGCAGCGACACAGGGACCCTTGGGCAGTATTTT. Translated, it gives CASSDTGTLGQYF.